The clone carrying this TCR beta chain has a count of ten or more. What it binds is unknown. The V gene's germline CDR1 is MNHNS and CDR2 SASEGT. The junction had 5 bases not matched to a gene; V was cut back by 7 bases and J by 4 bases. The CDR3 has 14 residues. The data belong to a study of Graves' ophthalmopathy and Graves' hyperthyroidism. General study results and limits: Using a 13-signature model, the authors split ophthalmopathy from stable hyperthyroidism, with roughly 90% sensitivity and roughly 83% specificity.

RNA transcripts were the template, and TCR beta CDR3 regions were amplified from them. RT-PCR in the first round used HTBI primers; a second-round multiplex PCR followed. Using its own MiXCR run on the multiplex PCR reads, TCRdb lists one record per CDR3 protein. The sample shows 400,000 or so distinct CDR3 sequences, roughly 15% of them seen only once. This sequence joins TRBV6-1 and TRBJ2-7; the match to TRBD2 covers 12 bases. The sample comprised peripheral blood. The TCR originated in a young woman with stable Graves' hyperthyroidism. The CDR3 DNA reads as TGTGCCAGCAATCTAGCGGGGGGGCGGTACGAGCAGTACTTC. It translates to CASNLAGGRYEQYF.